This T cell receptor (beta chain) was captured by sequencing in a study of cytomegalovirus exposure and HLA in healthy donors. General study findings and limits: In a later analysis, at a false discovery rate of 0.05, under 20,000 TCR beta sequences matched HLA alleles. Common viral pathogens were later found to be apparently linked to several of the most significant clusters.

Nominally healthy donors were sampled, though unrecorded immune exposures were likely. Turning to this clone: Its antigen is undetermined. Compared with germline, one end of the junction differs, possibly owing to a read error. Other nucleotide sequences in the sample specify the same CDR3.

PCR involved 60 Vbeta and 13 Jbeta primers. Profiling relied on immunoSEQ multiplex PCR, and the TCRdb table lists in-frame clones only, not all of them. The profile shows more than 200,000 clones, roughly 70% of them singletons. The CDR3 is made up of 15 amino acids. Looked up from germline, CDR1 is SGHAT and CDR2 is FQNNGV. The chain links TRBV11-2 to TRBJ1-1; no clear D. Sequencing was carried out using PBMCs. This TCR derives from a man aged 40-49 years in good health and CMV-seropositive. The CDR3 loop reads CASSLEGVGWTEAFF. CDR3 DNA: TGCGCCAGCAGCTTAGAGGGTGTCGGGTGGACTGAAGCTTTCTTT.